The clone carrying this TCR beta chain was seen a handful of times. Its antigen is still unknown. This record belongs to a study of T-cell reconstitution after alpha-beta-depleted transplantation in children. Using unique molecular identifiers, the investigators prepared the TCRbeta library. TCRdb ran MiXCR on the PCR reads and lists one entry per CDR3 protein. The top ten hold 10% to 11% of the sample, which has under 400,000 distinct CDR3 sequences, around 25% seen once. Points from the study as a whole: Recipient T cells and thymic progenitors that survived were the source of the high TCRbeta diversity seen at day 60 in some patients. Approximately two months post-transplant, alpha-beta T cells reportedly originated from several hundred expanded graft clones. From newly produced T cells came most of the T-cell counts and diversity one year after transplant.

The CDR3 is made up of 13 amino acids. With 6 bases removed from V and 2 bases from J, the gap between germline ends came to 11 bases. CDR1 and CDR2 from the germline V gene are SGHRS and YFSETQ. Sequenced material: PBMCs, mostly from graft donor cells, taken 180 days after TCRalphabeta/CD19-depleted stem cell transplant. The chain links TRBV5-1 to TRBJ1-2; a weak D match, TRBD1 (5 bases). The receptor's source is a male patient younger than 18 who had a stem cell transplant for acute lymphoblastic leukemia, so the T cells may come from the graft donor. CDR3 DNA: TGCGCCAGCAATTGGGACGGAAACTATGGCTACACCTTC. Amino acid sequence: CASNWDGNYGYTF.